Below are 2 T cell receptor beta chains sequenced from a single sample in a study of T cells in Graves' hyperthyroidism and ophthalmopathy (dated by TCRdb to about 2019). The library came from multiplex PCR. The listed sequencing device is Illumina HiSeq 2000. TCR beta CDR3 regions were amplified from RNA transcripts. The first round of RT-PCR for the TCR CDR3 was performed with the HTBI primer set and the Qiagen OneStep RT-PCR kit. TCRdb applied fastp at Q25 and MiXCR to the public reads, then kept only in-frame beta chains. Each CDR3 protein gets just one entry, which takes the most common genes and DNA from the rows behind it. The sample records 490,000 or so distinct CDR3 sequences, 20% to 25% of which are singletons. The ten most abundant clones make up about 53% of the sample. Material for sequencing was blood. Source of these receptors: a woman aged 65 to 85 with Graves' ophthalmopathy.

This clonotype showed up just a few times. The CDR3 DNA reads TGTGCCAGCAGTTACGCACCCGGATACTACGAGCAGTACTTC. Translating it yields CASSYAPGYYEQYF. The genes are TRBV6-2 or TRBV6-3 and TRBJ2-7; D unclear. CDR1 is MNHEY and CDR2 is SVGEGT in the germline V gene. The CDR3 has 14 amino acids. V was cut by 2 bases and J by 3 bases, with 11 bases left in between.

As concerns this clonotype: A much larger clone sits a single nucleotide away, making a read error possible. The genes are TRBV6-9 and TRBJ2-2; D gene ambiguous. Per the germline V gene, CDR1 is MNHGY and CDR2 is SVAAGI. This CDR3 spans 12 amino acids. V lost 4 bases and J 3 bases, leaving 3 bases between the germline ends. CDR3 nucleotide sequence: TGTGCCAGCAGTTTCCACACCGGGGAGCTGTTTTTT. It codes for CASSFHTGELFF.